The 6 T cell receptor beta chains listed next were all sequenced from one sample in a study of blood T cell repertoires in COVID-19. The protocol was immunoSEQ multiplex PCR, while the TCRdb copy is restricted to in-frame clones and leaves out a portion. The sample records about 400,000 clones, 88% being singletons. The sequenced material came from PBMCs or T cells enriched from blood (not recorded which). The receptor source for this set is a woman in her thirties or forties with acute COVID-19.

This rearrangement joins TRBV5-1 to TRBJ1-6, with 8 nucleotides matching TRBD1. J lost 10 bases, V lost 4 bases, and 4 bases had no gene match. This CDR3 contains 13 residues. Germline V gene lookup returns CDR1 SGHRS and CDR2 YFSETQ. CDR3 region: CASSMQGASPLHF. In DNA, the CDR3 is TGCGCCAGCAGCATGCAGGGGGCCTCACCCCTCCACTTT.

The chain has TRBV6-5 and TRBJ1-1; 10 nucleotides match TRBD1. Germline V gene sequence: CDR1 MNHEY, CDR2 SVGAGI. CDR3 length: 15 residues. The ends lost 8 bases at V and 1 base at J; junction bases unmatched: 7. CDR3 DNA: TGTGCCAGCCTGGACAGGGGGAAGGCGAACACTGAAGCTTTCTTT. This sequence encodes CASLDRGKANTEAFF.

The V call is TRBV19, the J call TRBJ1-5; TRBD1 might be the D (6 bases). Per the germline V gene, CDR1 is LNHDA and CDR2 is SQIVND (reference sequence). The V and J ends lost 5 bases and 6 bases respectively, with 14 bases between them. CDR3 length equals 14 residues. For the CDR3, the DNA is TGTGCCAGTAGTTTGGGGGCGCAGACTCAGCCCCAGCATTTT. It is translated as CASSLGAQTQPQHF.

Only a few counts were recorded for this clone. The V and J genes are TRBV18 and TRBJ1-1, with 8 bases aligning to TRBD1. This CDR3 spans 13 amino acids. Germline V lookup: CDR1 KGHSH, CDR2 LQKENI. Unmatched junction bases numbered 1, after V lost 4 bases and J lost 3 bases. Here the CDR3 reads CASSLGQDTEAFF. The DNA for the CDR3 is TGTGCCAGCTCACTGGGACAGGACACTGAAGCTTTCTTT.

This clone was counted between two and nine times. The chain has TRBV30 and TRBJ1-2; D unclear. The V and J ends lost 2 bases and 7 bases respectively, with 23 bases between them. The CDR3 totals 16 residues. CDR1 GTSNPN and CDR2 SVGIG come from the germline V gene (reference sequence). In DNA, the CDR3 is TGTGCCTGGAGTTATTTGCACCTTCCTTCCGAGGGTGGCTACACCTTC. Its protein is CAWSYLHLPSEGGYTF.

This clone turned up a few times. The chain has TRBV20-1 and TRBJ1-2; 7 bases are a match to TRBD1. Germline lookup yields CDR1 DFQATT and CDR2 SNEGSKA (reference sequence). The CDR3 is made up of 13 amino acids. J was trimmed by 7 bases and V by 3 bases; bases with no gene match: 8. The CDR3 protein is CSASPQGTIGYTF. The CDR3 DNA reads as TGCAGTGCTAGTCCACAGGGGACAATTGGCTACACCTTC.